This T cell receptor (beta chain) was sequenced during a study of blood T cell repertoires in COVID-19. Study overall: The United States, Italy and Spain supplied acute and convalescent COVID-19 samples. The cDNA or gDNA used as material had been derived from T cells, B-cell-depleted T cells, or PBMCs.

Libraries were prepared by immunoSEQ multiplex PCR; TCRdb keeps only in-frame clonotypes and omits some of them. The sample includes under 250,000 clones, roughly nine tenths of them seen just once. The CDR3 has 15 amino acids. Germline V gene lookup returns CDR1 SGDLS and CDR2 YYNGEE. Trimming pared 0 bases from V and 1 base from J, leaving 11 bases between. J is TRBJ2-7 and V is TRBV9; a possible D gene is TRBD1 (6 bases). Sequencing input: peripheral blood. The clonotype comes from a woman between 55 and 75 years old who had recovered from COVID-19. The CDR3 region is CASSVEDRISYEQYF. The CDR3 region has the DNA TGTGCCAGCAGCGTAGAAGACAGGATTTCCTACGAGCAGTACTTC.